This is a list of T cell receptor beta chains from one sample in a study of cytomegalovirus exposure and HLA in healthy donors. Generated by immunoSEQ multiplex PCR, the TCRdb table keeps only in-frame clones and is missing some. The sample includes around 130,000 clones, 75% to 90% of them seen just once. The source material was PBMCs. These receptors were collected from a woman aged 30 to 39 in good health and CMV-seropositive. The CDR3 runs from the conserved cysteine through the conserved F or W. The order of the fields is D gene, J gene, clone size, V gene, CDR3 protein, CDR3 DNA. The D gene is left open where the match is weak. Part of the rows lack a size; the others show once, few, many or a class for expanded clones.

>NA|TRBJ2-3|NA|TRBV27
CASSSGWDTQYF
TGTGCCAGCAGTTCGGGGTGGGATACGCAGTATTTT
>NA|TRBJ1-4|NA|TRBV18
CASSPGTRSLATNEKLFF
TGTGCCAGCTCACCGGGGACACGCTCTCTGGCAACTAATGAAAAACTGTTTTTT
>NA|TRBJ1-1|NA|TRBV21-1
CASSTGGGAEAFF
TGTGCCAGCAGCACAGGCGGGGGAGCTGAAGCTTTCTTT
>NA|TRBJ1-1|NA|TRBV6-5
CASSYGWGDKTEAFF
TGTGCCAGCAGTTACGGGTGGGGGGATAAAACTGAAGCTTTCTTT
>NA|TRBJ1-4|NA|TRBV2
CASRGQDPHQGEKLFF
TGTGCCAGCAGGGGGCAGGACCCCCACCAAGGGGAAAAACTGTTTTTT
>NA|TRBJ1-2|NA|TRBV10-2
CASSESLYGYTF
TGCGCCAGCAGTGAGTCACTGTATGGCTACACCTTC
>NA|TRBJ1-1|NA|TRBV7-3
CASSLRRDTEAFF
TGTGCCAGCAGCTTAAGGAGGGACACTGAAGCTTTCTTT
>NA|TRBJ1-1|NA|TRBV5-1
CASSLDRAKTEAFF
TGCGCCAGCAGCTTGGACAGGGCGAAGACTGAAGCTTTCTTT
>TRBD2|TRBJ2-2|NA|TRBV10-3
CAIRAPGLAGEAEHGELFF
TGTGCCATCAGGGCCCCGGGACTAGCGGGAGAAGCCGAACACGGGGAGCTGTTTTTT
>TRBD1|TRBJ1-5|NA|TRBV15
CATSRGTGGEQPQHF
TGTGCCACCAGCAGGGGGACAGGGGGGGAACAGCCCCAGCATTTT
>NA|TRBJ1-6|NA|TRBV18
CASSPGTRDSPLHF
TGTGCCAGCTCACCAGGGACAAGGGATTCACCCCTCCACTTT
>TRBD1|TRBJ1-5|few|TRBV29-1
CSARTGQDQPQHF
TGCAGCGCTAGGACAGGTCAGGATCAGCCCCAGCATTTT
>TRBD2|TRBJ2-1|once|TRBV5-1
CASSLAPSGSNEQFF
TGCGCCAGCAGCTTGGCCCCTAGCGGGAGCAATGAGCAGTTCTTC
>TRBD1|TRBJ2-5|NA|TRBV5-4
CASSSGTGGQETQYF
TGTGCCAGCAGCTCCGGGACAGGGGGACAAGAGACCCAGTACTTC
>TRBD1|TRBJ1-6|NA|TRBV27
CASSLTGDSPLHF
TGTGCCAGCAGTTTGACAGGGGATTCACCCCTCCACTTT
>NA|TRBJ2-1|few|TRBV21-1
CASSKASLNNEQFF
TGTGCCAGCAGCAAAGCGAGCCTCAACAATGAGCAGTTCTTC
>NA|TRBJ1-4|NA|TRBV5-1
CASSPRVGEEKLFF
TGCGCCAGCAGCCCTCGGGTAGGAGAAGAAAAACTGTTTTTT
>NA|TRBJ1-3|NA|TRBV5-1
CASSLGPTENSGNTIYF
TGCGCCAGCAGCCTTGGTCCGACAGAAAACTCTGGAAACACCATATATTTT
>NA|TRBJ1-6|NA|TRBV19
CASSGGPATNSPLHF
TGTGCCAGCTCTGGGGGCCCCGCGACTAATTCACCCCTCCACTTT
>NA|TRBJ2-2|NA|TRBV2
CASSNRAATGELFF
TGTGCCAGCAGTAACAGAGCGGCCACCGGGGAGCTGTTTTTT
>NA|TRBJ2-2|NA|TRBV6-5
CASTSGQNTGELFF
TGTGCCAGCACCTCGGGACAGAACACCGGGGAGCTGTTTTTT
>NA|TRBJ2-3|NA|TRBV7-9
CASSISTGAGWGGTDTQYF
TGTGCCAGCAGCATCTCGACTGGAGCGGGTTGGGGGGGCACAGATACGCAGTATTTT
>TRBD2|TRBJ2-5|NA|TRBV10-1
CASSESPSGMEETQYF
TGCGCCAGCAGTGAGTCGCCTAGCGGGATGGAAGAGACCCAGTACTTC
>NA|TRBJ1-2|once|TRBV10-1
CASSRFYGYTF
TGCGCCAGCAGTCGGTTCTATGGCTACACCTTC
>TRBD2|TRBJ2-5|NA|TRBV7-2
CAGGVGWGETQYF
TGTGCCGGGGGGGTGGGCTGGGGAGAGACCCAGTACTTC
>TRBD1|TRBJ2-1|once|TRBV10-3
CAISETTGGRVVNEQFF
TGTGCCATCAGTGAGACAACAGGGGGGCGGGTGGTCAATGAGCAGTTCTTC
>NA|TRBJ1-1|NA|TRBV30
CAWSVGGTNTEAFF
TGTGCCTGGAGTGTGGGGGGGACGAACACTGAAGCTTTCTTT
>NA|TRBJ2-7|NA|TRBV10-3
CAISDQGGASYEQYF
TGTGCCATCAGTGACCAGGGGGGTGCCTCCTACGAGCAGTACTTC
>NA|TRBJ1-1|NA|TRBV2
CASRVQGVGTEAFF
TGTGCCAGCAGGGTACAGGGAGTTGGCACTGAAGCTTTCTTT
>NA|TRBJ2-1|NA|TRBV5-1
CASSAPTAGRLNGEQFF
TGCGCCAGCAGCGCTCCCACCGCGGGACGGCTAAATGGTGAGCAGTTCTTC
>TRBD1|TRBJ1-2|NA|TRBV11-2
CASSWGTANYGYTF
TGTGCCAGCAGCTGGGGGACAGCTAACTATGGCTACACCTTC
>TRBD1|TRBJ2-7|NA|TRBV18
CASSPQGDEQYF
TGTGCCAGCTCACCCCAGGGGGACGAGCAGTACTTC
>NA|TRBJ2-7|NA|TRBV18
CASSRGAGTYEQYF
TGTGCCAGCTCCCGCGGGGCAGGTACCTACGAGCAGTACTTC
>TRBD1|TRBJ1-1|NA|TRBV2
CASSRGQGTEAFF
TGTGCCAGCAGTCGAGGACAGGGCACTGAAGCTTTCTTT
>NA|TRBJ2-1|NA|TRBV29-1
CSVSPGSLVNEQFF
TGCAGCGTTAGCCCGGGAAGTCTTGTCAATGAGCAGTTCTTC
>TRBD2|TRBJ2-7|once|TRBV19
CASSLAGGTYEQYF
TGTGCCAGTAGTCTAGCGGGAGGTACCTACGAGCAGTACTTC
>NA|TRBJ2-7|NA|TRBV7-6
CASSFDYGGEQYF
TGTGCCAGCAGCTTTGATTACGGTGGCGAGCAGTACTTC
>TRBD1|TRBJ2-2|NA|TRBV6-4
CASRGDRAAGELFF
TGTGCCAGCAGAGGGGACAGGGCGGCCGGGGAGCTGTTTTTT
>NA|TRBJ2-7|NA|TRBV2
CASSRQISSYEQYF
TGTGCCAGCAGTCGACAGATCAGCTCCTACGAGCAGTACTTC
>NA|TRBJ2-7|NA|TRBV6-6
CASSKTSNYEQYF
TGTGCCAGCAGTAAGACTAGTAACTACGAGCAGTACTTC
>TRBD2|TRBJ2-7|NA|TRBV5-1
CASSPLAGGPVEQYF
TGCGCCAGCAGCCCATTAGCGGGAGGGCCGGTCGAGCAGTACTTC
>NA|TRBJ1-5|NA|TRBV6-1
CASSVSPTTEWPQHF
TGTGCCAGCAGTGTCTCCCCTACCACTGAGTGGCCCCAGCATTTT
>NA|TRBJ2-1|NA|TRBV1
CTSSGGLARFF
TGCACCAGCAGTGGGGGGTTAGCGCGGTTCTTC
>NA|TRBJ2-7|few|TRBV30
CAWREGYEQYF
TGTGCCTGGAGGGAGGGGTACGAGCAGTACTTC
>TRBD1|TRBJ1-2|NA|TRBV5-4
CASSLGQGRLSGYGYTF
TGTGCCAGCAGCCTAGGACAGGGGAGACTGAGCGGCTATGGCTACACCTTC
>TRBD1|TRBJ1-6|NA|TRBV15
CATSRAVTGDSPLHF
TGTGCCACCAGCAGAGCGGTAACAGGGGATTCACCCCTCCACTTT
>NA|TRBJ1-1|NA|TRBV9
CASSLAGGAMNTEAFF
TGTGCCAGCAGCCTGGCGGGGGGTGCAATGAACACTGAAGCTTTCTTT
>NA|TRBJ2-3|NA|TRBV5-1
CASSSGRTSTDTQYF
TGCGCCAGCAGCTCGGGCAGGACTAGCACAGATACGCAGTATTTT
>TRBD2|TRBJ2-1|NA|TRBV6-1
CASSELAGLWNEQFF
TGTGCCAGCAGTGAACTAGCGGGGTTATGGAATGAGCAGTTCTTC